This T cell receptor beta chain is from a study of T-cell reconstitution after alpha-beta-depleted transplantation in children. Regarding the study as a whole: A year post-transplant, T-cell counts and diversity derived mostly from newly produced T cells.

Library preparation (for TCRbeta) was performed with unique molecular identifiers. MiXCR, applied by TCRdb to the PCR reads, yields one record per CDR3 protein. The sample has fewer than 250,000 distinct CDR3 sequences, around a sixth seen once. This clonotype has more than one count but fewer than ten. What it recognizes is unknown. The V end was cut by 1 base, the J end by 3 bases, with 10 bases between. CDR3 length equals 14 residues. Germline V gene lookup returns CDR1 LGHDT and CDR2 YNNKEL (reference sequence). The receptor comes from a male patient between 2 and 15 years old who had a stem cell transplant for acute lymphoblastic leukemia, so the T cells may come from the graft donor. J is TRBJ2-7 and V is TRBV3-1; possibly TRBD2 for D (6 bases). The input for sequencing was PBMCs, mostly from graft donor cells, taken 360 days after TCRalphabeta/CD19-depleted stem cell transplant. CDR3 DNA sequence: TGTGCCAGCAGCCAAGGACTAGTCGACTACGAGCAGTACTTC. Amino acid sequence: CASSQGLVDYEQYF.